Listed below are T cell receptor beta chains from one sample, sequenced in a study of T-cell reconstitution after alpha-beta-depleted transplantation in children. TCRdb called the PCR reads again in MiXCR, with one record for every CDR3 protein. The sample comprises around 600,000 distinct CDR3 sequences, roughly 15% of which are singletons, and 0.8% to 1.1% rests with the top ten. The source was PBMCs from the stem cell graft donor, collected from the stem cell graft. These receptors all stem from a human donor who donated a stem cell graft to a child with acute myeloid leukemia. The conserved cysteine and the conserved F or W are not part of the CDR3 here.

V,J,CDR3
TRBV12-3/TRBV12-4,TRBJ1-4,ASSSSGLGANEKLF
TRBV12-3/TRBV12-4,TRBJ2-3,ASSFNLGLASTDTQY
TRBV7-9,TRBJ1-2,ASSSTDDLDSHSYT
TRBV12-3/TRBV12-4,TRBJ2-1,ASSLGGVTEQF
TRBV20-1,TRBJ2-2,SARDPDGRGRGTGELF
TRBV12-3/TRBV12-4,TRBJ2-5,ASRGTEEETQY
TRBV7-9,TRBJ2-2,ASSLGTDATGELF
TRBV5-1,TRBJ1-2,ASSLAGRSGYT
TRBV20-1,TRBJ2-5,SARDNAGEGWETQY
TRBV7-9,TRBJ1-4,ASSDPGQGGKLF
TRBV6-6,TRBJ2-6,ASRTSWGADGANVLT
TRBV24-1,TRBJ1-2,ATSDTAGTAPRDGYT
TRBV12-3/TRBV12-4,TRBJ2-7,ASSFVQGSEQY
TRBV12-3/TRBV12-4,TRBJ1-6,ASSLGVGGSYNSPLH
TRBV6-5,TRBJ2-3,ASSYTDRADTDTQY
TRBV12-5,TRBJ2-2,ASGSWERLRDTGELF
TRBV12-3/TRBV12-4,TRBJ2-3,ASSLRGDTQY
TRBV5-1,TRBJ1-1,ASAGWGLVGTEAF